This T cell receptor beta chain was identified in a study of T cells after yellow fever vaccination. At the level of the study: Fractions low in cell number were prepared with SMART-Seq v4 Ultra Low Input.

General study points: On re-exposure, the response was weaker but peaked faster, at day 5 versus 15. Most clones from primary vaccination resurfaced after the booster (around 97% CD4, around 91% CD8).

Remarks on this clonotype: The antigen remains undetermined.

It was through 5'RACE template switching that TCR cDNA was made, with a universal primer site and UMIs added. TCRdb reprocessed the 5' RACE reads via MiXCR and lists one record per CDR3 protein. The sample contains 450,000 to 550,000 distinct CDR3 sequences, 21% of which appear only once. This clonotype was sampled from a man younger than 35 who received the YFV17D yellow fever vaccine. Sample: PBMCs, taken 20 to 25 days after the first yellow fever vaccination.

DNA of the CDR3: TGTGCCAGCAGCTTAGAAGGGGCCGCTAACAATGAGCAGTTCTTC. Amino acids: CASSLEGAANNEQFF. The chain has TRBV11-2 and TRBJ2-1, with a possible D match to TRBD1 (5 bases). This CDR3 has 15 amino acids. Germline V gene data show CDR1 as SGHAT and CDR2 as FQNNGV. With 0 bases removed from V and 5 bases from J, the gap between germline ends came to 11 bases.